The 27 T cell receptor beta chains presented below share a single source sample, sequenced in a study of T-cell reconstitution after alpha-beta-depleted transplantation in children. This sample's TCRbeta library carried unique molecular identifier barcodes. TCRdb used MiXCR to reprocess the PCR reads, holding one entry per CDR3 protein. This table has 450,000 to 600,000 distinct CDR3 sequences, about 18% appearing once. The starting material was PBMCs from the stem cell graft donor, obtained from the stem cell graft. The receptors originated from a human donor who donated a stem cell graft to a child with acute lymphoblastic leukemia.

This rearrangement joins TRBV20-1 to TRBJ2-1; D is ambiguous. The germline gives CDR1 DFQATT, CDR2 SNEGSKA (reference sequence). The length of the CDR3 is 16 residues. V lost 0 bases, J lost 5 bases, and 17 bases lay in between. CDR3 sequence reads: CSARDLVKLSNNEQFF. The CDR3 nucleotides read TGCAGTGCTAGAGATCTAGTAAAGTTGAGTAACAATGAGCAGTTCTTC.

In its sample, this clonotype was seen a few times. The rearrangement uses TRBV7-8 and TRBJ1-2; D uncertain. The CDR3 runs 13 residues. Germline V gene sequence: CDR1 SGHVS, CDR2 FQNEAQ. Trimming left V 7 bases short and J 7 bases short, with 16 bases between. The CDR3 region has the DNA TGTGCCAGCATCCCCGTGGGCAGTCGTGGCTACACCTTC. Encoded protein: CASIPVGSRGYTF.

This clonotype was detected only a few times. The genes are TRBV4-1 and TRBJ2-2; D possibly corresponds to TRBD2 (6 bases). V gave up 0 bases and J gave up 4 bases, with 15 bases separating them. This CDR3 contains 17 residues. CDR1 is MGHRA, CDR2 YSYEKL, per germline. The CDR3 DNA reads TGCGCCAGCAGCCAAGAGTCGTCACTAGCCGGCACCGGGGAGCTGTTTTTT. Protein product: CASSQESSLAGTGELFF.

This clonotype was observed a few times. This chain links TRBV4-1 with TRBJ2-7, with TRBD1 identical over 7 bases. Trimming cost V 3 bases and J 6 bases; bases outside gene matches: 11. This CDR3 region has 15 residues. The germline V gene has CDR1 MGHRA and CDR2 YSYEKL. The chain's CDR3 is CASSHIGQEGREQYF. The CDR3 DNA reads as TGCGCCAGCAGCCATATTGGACAGGAAGGGCGCGAGCAGTACTTC.

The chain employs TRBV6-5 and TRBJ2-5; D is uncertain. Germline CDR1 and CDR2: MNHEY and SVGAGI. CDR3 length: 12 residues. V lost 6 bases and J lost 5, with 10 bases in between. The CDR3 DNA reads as TGTGCCAGCAGCTCTGGAACCGAGACCCAGTACTTC. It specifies CASSSGTETQYF.

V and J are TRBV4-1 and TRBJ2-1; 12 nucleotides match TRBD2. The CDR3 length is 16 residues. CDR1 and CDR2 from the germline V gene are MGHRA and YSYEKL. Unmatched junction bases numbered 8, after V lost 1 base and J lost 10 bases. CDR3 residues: CASSQAQTSGRKEQFF. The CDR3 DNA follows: TGCGCCAGCAGCCAAGCCCAGACTAGCGGGAGAAAGGAGCAGTTCTTC.

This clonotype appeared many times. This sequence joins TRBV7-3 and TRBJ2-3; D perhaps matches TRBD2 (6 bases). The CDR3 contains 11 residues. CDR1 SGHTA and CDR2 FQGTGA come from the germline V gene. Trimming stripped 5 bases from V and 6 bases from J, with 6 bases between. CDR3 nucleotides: TGTGCCAGCAGCGGAGGGGATACGCAGTATTTT. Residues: CASSGGDTQYF.

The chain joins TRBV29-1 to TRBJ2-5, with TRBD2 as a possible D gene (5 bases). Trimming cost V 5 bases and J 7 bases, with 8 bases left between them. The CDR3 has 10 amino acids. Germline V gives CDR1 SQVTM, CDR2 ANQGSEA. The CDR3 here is CSVTEGTQYF. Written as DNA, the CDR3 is TGCAGCGTTACAGAGGGGACCCAGTACTTC.

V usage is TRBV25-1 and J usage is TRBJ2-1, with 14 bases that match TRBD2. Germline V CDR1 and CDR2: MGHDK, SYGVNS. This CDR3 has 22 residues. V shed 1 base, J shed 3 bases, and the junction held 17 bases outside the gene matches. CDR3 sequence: CASSESGTGTSGGHPIYNEQFF. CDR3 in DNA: TGTGCCAGCAGTGAATCCGGGACAGGGACTAGCGGGGGCCACCCCATCTACAATGAGCAGTTCTTC.

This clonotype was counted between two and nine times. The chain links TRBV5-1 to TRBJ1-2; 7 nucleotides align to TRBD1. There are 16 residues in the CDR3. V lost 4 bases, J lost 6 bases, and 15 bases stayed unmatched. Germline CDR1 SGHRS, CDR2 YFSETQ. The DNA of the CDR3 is TGCGCCAGCAGCCTCGGGACAGCGGTCCAAGGGAATGGCTACACCTTC. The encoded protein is CASSLGTAVQGNGYTF.

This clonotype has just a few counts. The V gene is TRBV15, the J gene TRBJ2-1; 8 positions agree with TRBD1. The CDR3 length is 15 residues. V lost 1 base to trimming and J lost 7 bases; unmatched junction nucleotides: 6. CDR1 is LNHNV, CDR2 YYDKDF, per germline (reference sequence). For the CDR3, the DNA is TGTGCCACCAGCAGAGCGCAGGGGGCGTTAAATGAGCAGTTCTTC. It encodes CATSRAQGALNEQFF.

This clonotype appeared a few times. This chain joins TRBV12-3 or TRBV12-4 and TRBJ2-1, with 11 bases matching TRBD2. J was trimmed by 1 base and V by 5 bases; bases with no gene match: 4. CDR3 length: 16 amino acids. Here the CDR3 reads CASSPGLAVSYNEQFF. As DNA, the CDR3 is TGTGCCAGCAGTCCGGGACTAGCGGTTTCCTACAATGAGCAGTTCTTC.

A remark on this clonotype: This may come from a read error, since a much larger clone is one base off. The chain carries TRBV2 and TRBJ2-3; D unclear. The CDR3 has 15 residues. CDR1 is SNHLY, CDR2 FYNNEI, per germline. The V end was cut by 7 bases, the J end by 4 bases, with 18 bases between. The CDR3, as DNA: TGTGCCAGCATCCCCGGCGCGAGTCAAGCAGATACGCAGTATTTT. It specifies CASIPGASQADTQYF.

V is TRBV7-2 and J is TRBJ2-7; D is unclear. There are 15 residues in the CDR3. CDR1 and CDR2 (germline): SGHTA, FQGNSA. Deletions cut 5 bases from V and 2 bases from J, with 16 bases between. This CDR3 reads CASSLLGAVTYEQYF. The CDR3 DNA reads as TGTGCCAGCAGCCTCTTAGGAGCTGTTACCTACGAGCAGTACTTC.

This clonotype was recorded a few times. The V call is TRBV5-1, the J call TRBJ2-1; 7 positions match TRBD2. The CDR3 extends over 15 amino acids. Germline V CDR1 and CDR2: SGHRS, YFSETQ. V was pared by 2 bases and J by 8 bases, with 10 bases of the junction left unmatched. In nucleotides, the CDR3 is TGCGCCAGCAGCTTAGGGATGCGGGAGAGGTATGAGCAGTTCTTC. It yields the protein CASSLGMRERYEQFF. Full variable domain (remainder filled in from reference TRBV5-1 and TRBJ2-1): KAGVTQTPRYLIKTRGQQVTLSCSPISGHRSVSWYQQTPGQGLQFLFEYFSETQRNKGNFPGRFSGRQFSNSRSEMNVSTLELGDSALYLCASSLGMRERYEQFFGPGTRLTVL.

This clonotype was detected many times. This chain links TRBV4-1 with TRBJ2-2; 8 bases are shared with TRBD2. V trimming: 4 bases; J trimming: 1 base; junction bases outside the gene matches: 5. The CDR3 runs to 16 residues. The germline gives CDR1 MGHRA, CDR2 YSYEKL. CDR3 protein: CASSPPGGLNTGELFF. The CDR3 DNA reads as TGCGCCAGCAGCCCACCGGGAGGGTTGAACACCGGGGAGCTGTTTTTT.

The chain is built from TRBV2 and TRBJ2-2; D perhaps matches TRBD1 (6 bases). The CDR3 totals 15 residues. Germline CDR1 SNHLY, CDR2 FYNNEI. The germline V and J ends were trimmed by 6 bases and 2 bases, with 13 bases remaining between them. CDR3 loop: CASRAQGSNTGELFF. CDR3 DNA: TGTGCCAGCAGGGCACAGGGATCAAACACCGGGGAGCTGTTTTTT.

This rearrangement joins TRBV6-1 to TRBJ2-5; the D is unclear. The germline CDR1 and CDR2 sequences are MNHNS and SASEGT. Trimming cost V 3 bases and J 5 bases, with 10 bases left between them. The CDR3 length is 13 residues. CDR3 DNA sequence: TGTGCCAGCAGTGACCCGCCCTGGGAGACCCAGTACTTC. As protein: CASSDPPWETQYF.

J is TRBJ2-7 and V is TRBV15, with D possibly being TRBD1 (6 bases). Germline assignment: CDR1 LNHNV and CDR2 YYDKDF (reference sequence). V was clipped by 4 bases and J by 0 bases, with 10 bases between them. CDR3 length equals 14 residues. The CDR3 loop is CATSIAGASYEQYF. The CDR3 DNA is TGTGCCACCAGCATCGCAGGGGCCTCCTACGAGCAGTACTTC.

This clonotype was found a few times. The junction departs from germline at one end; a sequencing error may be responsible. The CDR3 here is CATGTLLAGANGLTF. In DNA, the CDR3 is TGTGCCACCGGTACGCTTTTAGCCGGGGCCAACGGCCTGACTTTC. The chain uses TRBV15 and TRBJ2-6; perhaps D is TRBD1 or TRBD2 (5 bases each). The CDR3 runs 15 residues. Germline lookup yields CDR1 LNHNV and CDR2 YYDKDF (reference sequence).

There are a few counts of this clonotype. CDR3 loop: CASRHRSGVEEKLFF. The CDR3 region has the DNA TGTGCCAGCAGACACAGGTCGGGGGTGGAGGAAAAACTGTTTTTT. The chain joins TRBV12-3 or TRBV12-4 to TRBJ1-4; TRBD1 is a possible D gene (5 bases). CDR3 length: 15 residues. Trimming removed 6 bases from V and 8 bases from J, with 19 bases in between.

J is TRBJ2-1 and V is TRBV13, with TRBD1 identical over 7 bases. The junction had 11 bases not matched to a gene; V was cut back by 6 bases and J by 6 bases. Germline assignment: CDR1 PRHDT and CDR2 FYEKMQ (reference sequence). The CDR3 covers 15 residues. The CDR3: CASSPLTGFINEQFF. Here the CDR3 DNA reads TGTGCCAGCAGTCCCCTGACAGGGTTTATCAATGAGCAGTTCTTC.

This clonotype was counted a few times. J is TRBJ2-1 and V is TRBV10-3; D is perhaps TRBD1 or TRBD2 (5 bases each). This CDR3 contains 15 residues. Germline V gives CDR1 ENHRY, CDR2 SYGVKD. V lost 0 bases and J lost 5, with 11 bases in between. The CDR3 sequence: CAISESGEIDNEQFF. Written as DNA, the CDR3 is TGTGCCATCAGTGAGTCAGGGGAGATCGACAATGAGCAGTTCTTC.

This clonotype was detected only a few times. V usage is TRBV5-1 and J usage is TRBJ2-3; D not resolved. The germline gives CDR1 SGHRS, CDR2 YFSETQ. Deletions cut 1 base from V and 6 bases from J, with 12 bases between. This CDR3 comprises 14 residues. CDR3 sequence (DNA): TGCGCCAGCAGCTTGTTAGTAAGCCGTGATACGCAGTATTTT. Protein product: CASSLLVSRDTQYF. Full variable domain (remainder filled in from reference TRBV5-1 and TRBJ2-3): KAGVTQTPRYLIKTRGQQVTLSCSPISGHRSVSWYQQTPGQGLQFLFEYFSETQRNKGNFPGRFSGRQFSNSRSEMNVSTLELGDSALYLCASSLLVSRDTQYFGPGTRLTVL.

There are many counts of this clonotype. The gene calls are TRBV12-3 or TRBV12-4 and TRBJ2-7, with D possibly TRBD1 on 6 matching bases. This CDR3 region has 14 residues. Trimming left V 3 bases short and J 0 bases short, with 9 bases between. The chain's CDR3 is CASSFGQNSYEQYF. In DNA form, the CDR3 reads TGTGCCAGCAGTTTCGGACAGAACTCCTACGAGCAGTACTTC.

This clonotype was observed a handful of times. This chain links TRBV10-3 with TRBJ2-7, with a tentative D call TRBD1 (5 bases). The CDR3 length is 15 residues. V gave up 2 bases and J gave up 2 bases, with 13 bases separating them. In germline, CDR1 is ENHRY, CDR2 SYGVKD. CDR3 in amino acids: CAISEAPRETYEQYF. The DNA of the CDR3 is TGTGCCATCAGTGAGGCTCCCAGGGAAACCTACGAGCAGTACTTC.

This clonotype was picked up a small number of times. This chain's CDR3 is CASSFSRASNQPQHF. The CDR3 coding sequence is TGTGCCAGCAGTTTTAGTAGGGCTAGCAATCAGCCCCAGCATTTT. The chain links TRBV27 to TRBJ1-5; D unresolved. The germline CDR1 and CDR2 sequences are MNHEY and SMNVEV (reference sequence). With 3 bases removed from V and 0 bases from J, the gap between germline ends came to 9 bases. CDR3 size: 15 residues.